The 9 T cell receptor beta chains below all came from one sample that was sequenced in a study of graft-versus-host responses after intestinal transplantation. The method was immunoSEQ multiplex PCR; TCRdb's version includes in-frame clones alone and lacks a portion of them. The data show over 100,000 clones, just over 90% seen once. No antigens are known for them. The sample here was unstimulated CD4+ T cells sorted from spleen or lymph node cells, taken before transplant. Source of these receptors: a human donor who was the organ donor for an intestinal transplant.

The chain uses TRBV7-9 and TRBJ1-5, with D unresolved. Per germline, CDR1 SEHNR and CDR2 FQNEAQ (reference sequence). Trimming took 1 base from V and 0 from J, leaving 4 bases between them. The CDR3 has 14 residues. The DNA for the CDR3 is TGTGCCAGCAGCTTAGGTGATAGCAATCAGCCCCAGCATTTT. Translating gives CASSLGDSNQPQHF.

The chain recombines TRBV19 with TRBJ2-1; 8 nucleotides line up with TRBD1. The germline V gene has CDR1 LNHDA and CDR2 SQIVND (reference sequence). The CDR3 covers 15 residues. With 2 bases clipped from V and 3 bases from J, the junction kept 3 bases outside the gene matches. The DNA of the CDR3 is TGTGCCAGTAGTATATCAGGGGGCAACTACAATGAGCAGTTCTTC. Its protein product is CASSISGGNYNEQFF.

The chain couples TRBV5-1 to TRBJ2-3, with TRBD2 identical over 9 bases. Germline assignment: CDR1 SGHRS and CDR2 YFSETQ. V was clipped by 5 bases and J by 4 bases; unmatched bases: 8. The CDR3 contains 15 residues. The CDR3 DNA reads as TGCGCCAGCAGTCGGCGGGAGGGCTCATCAGATACGCAGTATTTT. Residues: CASSRREGSSDTQYF.

The chain combines TRBV6-4 with TRBJ2-7; TRBD2 aligns across 11 bases. Germline V gives CDR1 MRHNA, CDR2 SNTAGT. The CDR3 length is 15 residues. V was clipped by 9 bases and J by 5 bases; unmatched bases: 12. The CDR3 reads CARNQTSGILNEQYF. The CDR3 DNA follows: TGTGCCAGGAATCAGACTAGCGGGATACTAAACGAGCAGTACTTC.

The CDR3 region is CASSYSTDPSNQPQHF. The CDR3 DNA is TGTGCCAGCAGTTACTCCACCGATCCTAGCAATCAGCCCCAGCATTTT. The rearrangement links TRBV6-5 to TRBJ1-5; D call uncertain. V was trimmed by 0 bases and J by 0 bases, leaving 9 bases between them. This CDR3 region has 16 residues. The germline CDR1 and CDR2 sequences are MNHEY and SVGAGI.

V gene TRBV5-1 combines with J gene TRBJ2-5, with D tentatively TRBD1 or TRBD2 (7 bases each). The germline V gene encodes CDR1 SGHRS and CDR2 YFSETQ. V was pared by 3 bases and J by 2 bases, with 11 bases between. This CDR3 is 14 amino acids long. In DNA, the CDR3 is TGCGCCAGCAGCTCAGGGGGAGGGCAAGAGACCCAGTACTTC. Amino acid sequence: CASSSGGGQETQYF.

The CDR3 bases are TGTGCCAGTAGTCCGGGAATCAACCAAGAGACCCAGTACTTC. Protein: CASSPGINQETQYF. The chain couples TRBV19 to TRBJ2-5; the D gene is possibly TRBD2 (5 bases). This CDR3 is built from 14 residues. Trimming stripped 5 bases from V and 0 bases from J, with 10 bases between. Germline-derived CDR1 and CDR2 are LNHDA and SQIVND (reference sequence). Using reference TRBV19 and TRBJ2-5 for the parts outside the CDR3, the full variable domain is DGGITQSPKYLFRKEGQNVTLSCEQNLNHDAMYWYRQDPGQGLRLIYYSQIVNDFQKGDIAEGYSVSREKKESFPLTVTSAQKNPTAFYLCASSPGINQETQYFGPGTRLLVL.

In its sample, this clone was seen a few times. This chain uses TRBV6-1 with TRBJ2-3; 9 nucleotides align to TRBD1. CDR3 length: 15 amino acids. The trim removed 6 bases at V and 3 bases at J, leaving 7 bases unmatched. The germline gives CDR1 MNHNS, CDR2 SASEGT. This chain's CDR3 is CASRQPGQGTDTQYF. DNA for the CDR3: TGTGCCAGCAGGCAACCGGGACAGGGAACAGATACGCAGTATTTT.

The chain's CDR3 is CASSLQFPYEQYF. The CDR3 nucleotides are TGCGCCAGCAGCTTGCAGTTCCCGTACGAGCAGTACTTC. The chain links TRBV5-1 to TRBJ2-7; D call uncertain. Germline lookup yields CDR1 SGHRS and CDR2 YFSETQ. This CDR3 is built from 13 residues. V was shortened by 1 base and J by 4 bases, with 9 bases between the two germline ends.